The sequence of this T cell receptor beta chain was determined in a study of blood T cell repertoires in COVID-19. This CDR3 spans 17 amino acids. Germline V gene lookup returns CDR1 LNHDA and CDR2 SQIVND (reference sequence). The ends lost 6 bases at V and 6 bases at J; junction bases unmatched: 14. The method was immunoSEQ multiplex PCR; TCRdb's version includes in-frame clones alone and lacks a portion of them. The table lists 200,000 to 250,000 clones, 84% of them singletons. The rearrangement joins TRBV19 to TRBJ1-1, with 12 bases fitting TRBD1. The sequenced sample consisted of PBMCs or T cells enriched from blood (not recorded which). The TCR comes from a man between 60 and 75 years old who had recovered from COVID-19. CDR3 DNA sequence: TGTGCCAGTAGAAGGGACAGGGGGCGGTCTATTTCAGCTGAAGCTTTCTTT. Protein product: CASRRDRGRSISAEAFF.